One sample yielded the 2 T cell receptor beta chains listed below, sequenced in a study of blood T cell repertoires in COVID-19. Clones were read by immunoSEQ multiplex PCR, and TCRdb kept only the in-frame ones, dropping some. The data show about 350,000 clones, roughly 87% seen once. Sequences were obtained from PBMCs or T cells enriched from blood (not recorded which). These receptors all stem from a woman in her twenties or thirties who had recovered from COVID-19.

The chain is built from TRBV5-8 and TRBJ2-7; 8 bases match TRBD1. The ends lost 4 bases at V and 2 bases at J; junction bases unmatched: 11. Germline CDR1 reads SGHTS; CDR2 reads YDEGEE. The CDR3 extends over 16 amino acids. CDR3 DNA sequence: TGTGCCAGCAGCGAACAGGTCGGGACAGGCGCCTACGAGCAGTACTTC. Its protein is CASSEQVGTGAYEQYF.

The chain combines TRBV11-2 with TRBJ1-1, with a tentative D call TRBD1 (6 bases). CDR1 is SGHAT, CDR2 FQNNGV, per germline. With 3 bases removed from V and 10 bases from J, the gap between germline ends came to 15 bases. This CDR3 contains 13 residues. DNA for the CDR3: TGTGCCAGCAGCTTCGGAGGGGGGGATGCAGCTTTCTTT. As protein: CASSFGGGDAAFF.